This is a list of T cell receptor beta chains from one sample in a study of a mutant IDH1 vaccine in newly diagnosed glioma. Libraries were prepared by immunoSEQ multiplex PCR; TCRdb keeps only in-frame clonotypes and omits some of them. The sample has 75,000 to 100,000 clones; about 90% are singletons. The sample here was PBMCs, taken from a glioma patient treated with radiotherapy, temozolomide or both. These receptors all come from a woman between 50 and 59 years old with glioma. Both conserved end residues are part of each CDR3. D genes are given only for firm matches. Not every row has a clone size; where given, it reads once, few, many or a size class.

>TRBV14|NA|NA|TRBJ2-1
CASSQDGVYFNEQFF
TGTGCCAGCAGCCAAGACGGGGTCTACTTCAATGAGCAGTTCTTC
>TRBV18|NA|once|TRBJ2-5
CASSPVNSQETQYF
TGTGCCAGCTCCCCCGTGAACAGCCAAGAGACCCAGTACTTC
>TRBV9|TRBD2|NA|TRBJ2-1
CASSGAGSYNEQFF
TGTGCCAGCAGCGGAGCGGGAAGCTACAATGAGCAGTTCTTC
>TRBV29-1|NA|once|TRBJ2-5
CSVLRGQGETQYF
TGCAGCGTTTTGAGGGGCCAGGGGGAGACCCAGTACTTC
>TRBV20-1|NA|NA|TRBJ1-1
CSAKPSDEAFF
TGCAGTGCTAAGCCCTCGGATGAAGCTTTCTTT
>TRBV7-6|NA|NA|TRBJ2-1
CASSLGGARGRYEQFF
TGTGCCAGCAGCTTAGGCGGGGCCCGGGGGAGGTATGAGCAGTTCTTC
>TRBV27|NA|NA|TRBJ1-5
CASSPKGRGTRPQHF
TGTGCCAGCAGTCCAAAGGGACGGGGGACGAGGCCCCAGCATTTT
>TRBV5-4|NA|NA|TRBJ1-2
CASSLVGSRYTF
TGTGCCAGCAGCTTGGTGGGCAGCCGCTACACCTTC
>TRBV5-6|NA|NA|TRBJ1-5
CASSRGGHGQPQHF
TGTGCCAGCAGCCGAGGGGGGCACGGTCAGCCCCAGCATTTT
>TRBV28|NA|NA|TRBJ1-1
CASRQPYTEAFF
TGTGCCAGCAGACAGCCTTACACTGAAGCTTTCTTT
>TRBV20-1|NA|few|TRBJ2-1
CSASGINEQFF
TGCAGTGCTAGCGGCATCAATGAGCAGTTCTTC
>TRBV27|NA|NA|TRBJ2-1
CASSFGTRGRDEQFF
TGTGCCAGCAGTTTCGGGACCCGGGGGAGAGATGAGCAGTTCTTC
>TRBV4-2|NA|NA|TRBJ2-4
CASSPGAGRKNIQYF
TGTGCCAGCAGCCCGGGGGCGGGCCGTAAAAACATTCAGTACTTC
>TRBV5-5|NA|NA|TRBJ2-7
CASSFEWLYEQYF
TGTGCCAGCAGCTTCGAGTGGCTCTACGAGCAGTACTTC
>TRBV30|NA|NA|TRBJ1-1
CAWNRRLNTEAFF
TGTGCCTGGAATAGGCGGTTGAACACTGAAGCTTTCTTT
>TRBV7-3|TRBD2|NA|TRBJ2-1
CASSSGTSGRVNEQFF
TGTGCCAGCAGCTCAGGGACTAGCGGGAGGGTCAATGAGCAGTTCTTC
>TRBV5-3|NA|NA|TRBJ1-5
CARSEDNQPQHF
TGTGCCAGAAGCGAGGACAATCAGCCCCAGCATTTT
>TRBV19|TRBD2|NA|TRBJ2-5
CASSIGAGVGQETQYF
TGTGCCAGTAGTATTGGCGCGGGAGTGGGCCAAGAGACCCAGTACTTC
>TRBV5-1|TRBD2|NA|TRBJ2-7
CASSRTSGSSYEQYF
TGCGCCAGCAGCCGGACTAGCGGGAGCTCCTACGAGCAGTACTTC
>TRBV5-6|NA|NA|TRBJ2-7
CASSLGLASSYEQYF
TGTGCCAGCAGCTTGGGCCTGGCCAGCTCCTACGAGCAGTACTTC
>TRBV5-4|TRBD2|NA|TRBJ2-5
CASSSPLAGGETQYF
TGTGCCAGCAGCTCCCCACTAGCGGGAGGAGAGACCCAGTACTTC
>TRBV29-1|TRBD2|NA|TRBJ2-1
CSLVAGGPSSYNEQFF
TGCAGCCTGGTGGCGGGAGGGCCTAGCTCCTACAATGAGCAGTTCTTC
>TRBV5-1|NA|NA|TRBJ2-5
CASSLEGGGETQYF
TGCGCCAGCAGCTTGGAAGGGGGGGGCGAGACCCAGTACTTC
>TRBV6-5|TRBD1|NA|TRBJ1-4
CAVEQGVSEKLFF
TGTGCCGTCGAACAGGGGGTCTCTGAAAAACTGTTTTTT
>TRBV29-1|NA|NA|TRBJ1-1
CSGSEMNTEAFF
TGCAGCGGCAGCGAGATGAACACTGAAGCTTTCTTT
>TRBV7-6|NA|NA|TRBJ2-1
CASSLVGGNPSYNEQFF
TGTGCCAGCAGCTTAGTTGGCGGAAATCCCTCCTACAATGAGCAGTTCTTC
>TRBV6-5|TRBD1|NA|TRBJ2-7
CASSYSWTGTYEQYF
TGTGCCAGCAGTTACTCCTGGACAGGGACCTACGAGCAGTACTTC
>TRBV5-6|NA|once|TRBJ1-2
CASSLARHGNGYTF
TGTGCCAGCAGCTTGGCGCGCCACGGGAATGGCTACACCTTC
>TRBV6-5|NA|NA|TRBJ2-2
CASSYFGRGTGELFF
TGTGCCAGCAGTTACTTCGGCCGGGGCACCGGGGAGCTGTTTTTT
>TRBV6-5|TRBD2|NA|TRBJ2-1
CASSYSRTSGRYEQFF
TGTGCCAGCAGTTACTCCCGGACTAGCGGGAGGTATGAGCAGTTCTTC
>TRBV29-1|TRBD2|few|TRBJ2-2
CSVGRGVGGRGSTGELFF
TGCAGCGTTGGAAGAGGGGTTGGCGGGAGAGGAAGCACCGGGGAGCTGTTTTTT
>TRBV19|TRBD1|NA|TRBJ2-1
CASSGQGDYNEQFF
TGTGCCAGTAGTGGCCAGGGGGATTACAATGAGCAGTTCTTC
>TRBV27|TRBD2|NA|TRBJ2-7
CASSLLAGGYEQYF
TGTGCCAGCAGTCTACTAGCGGGGGGCTACGAGCAGTACTTC
>TRBV18|TRBD1|NA|TRBJ2-5
CASSPRQGASSVNQETQYF
TGTGCCAGCTCACCCCGGCAGGGGGCGTCTTCGGTGAACCAAGAGACCCAGTACTTC
>TRBV19|NA|NA|TRBJ2-1
CASSIPPVHNEQFF
TGTGCCAGTAGTATCCCCCCGGTCCACAATGAGCAGTTCTTC
>TRBV6-1|NA|once|TRBJ1-3
CASSEVKGPLSGNTIYF
TGTGCCAGCAGTGAGGTGAAGGGCCCGCTATCTGGAAACACCATATATTTT
>TRBV5-6|NA|NA|TRBJ1-5
CASSRDGVSNQPQHF
TGTGCCAGCAGCCGGGACGGTGTAAGCAATCAGCCCCAGCATTTT
>TRBV6-5|NA|NA|TRBJ1-2
CAIREVFYGYTF
TGTGCCATCAGGGAGGTTTTCTATGGCTACACCTTC
>TRBV4-1|TRBD2|NA|TRBJ2-7
CASSQEALAGREQYF
TGCGCCAGCAGCCAAGAGGCGCTAGCGGGTAGGGAGCAGTACTTC
>TRBV5-1|NA|NA|TRBJ2-5
CASSLGGQVAGETQYF
TGCGCCAGCAGCTTGGGCGGACAGGTCGCGGGGGAGACCCAGTACTTC
>TRBV10-3|NA|once|TRBJ2-6
CAISDTGVGANVLTF
TGTGCCATCAGTGATACGGGGGTCGGGGCCAACGTCCTGACTTTC
>TRBV10-1|NA|NA|TRBJ2-2
CASSVMRSGELFF
TGCGCCAGCAGTGTTATGAGGTCCGGGGAGCTGTTTTTT
>TRBV2|NA|NA|TRBJ2-4
CAALGDKNIQYF
TGTGCCGCCTTGGGGGACAAAAACATTCAGTACTTC
>TRBV5-1|NA|NA|TRBJ2-1
CASSLEPGRSYNEQFF
TGCGCCAGCAGCTTGGAGCCGGGTCGCTCCTACAATGAGCAGTTCTTC
>TRBV2|TRBD1|few|TRBJ2-2
CASSEGQGTFAGELFF
TGTGCCAGCAGTGAAGGACAGGGAACGTTTGCCGGGGAGCTGTTTTTT
>TRBV10-1|TRBD1|many|TRBJ2-1
CASSDRGRGYNEQFF
TGCGCCAGCAGCGACAGGGGCCGAGGCTACAATGAGCAGTTCTTC
>TRBV10-1|NA|NA|TRBJ2-1
CASSESGYNEQFF
TGCGCCAGCAGTGAGTCCGGATACAATGAGCAGTTCTTC
>TRBV6-5|NA|NA|TRBJ2-7
CASSYPQGMQYF
TGTGCCAGCAGTTACCCACAGGGTATGCAGTACTTC
>TRBV11-2|TRBD1|NA|TRBJ2-1
CASSLSLTGLDNEQFF
TGTGCCAGCAGCTTATCCCTGACAGGGCTCGACAATGAGCAGTTCTTC
>TRBV6-1|TRBD2|NA|TRBJ2-1
CASSGRERDEQFF
TGTGCCAGCAGTGGGCGGGAGAGGGATGAGCAGTTCTTC
>TRBV6-1|NA|NA|TRBJ1-1
CASSASRLNTEAFF
TGTGCCAGCAGTGCAAGCCGATTGAACACTGAAGCTTTCTTT
>TRBV5-5|NA|NA|TRBJ1-6
CASSSPLGKGSPLHF
TGTGCCAGCAGCTCCCCGCTAGGGAAAGGTTCACCCCTCCACTTT
>TRBV6-5|NA|NA|TRBJ1-1
CASTQKWESEAFF
TGTGCCAGCACTCAGAAGTGGGAGTCTGAAGCTTTCTTT
>TRBV6-1|NA|NA|TRBJ2-7
CASSDPAGSTYEQYF
TGTGCCAGCAGTGACCCAGCGGGCTCAACCTACGAGCAGTACTTC
>TRBV9|TRBD1|NA|TRBJ2-5
CASSGGQGGGETQYF
TGTGCCAGCAGCGGGGGACAGGGGGGCGGAGAGACCCAGTACTTC
>TRBV9|NA|NA|TRBJ2-6
CASSVGSSGANVLTF
TGTGCCAGCAGCGTAGGCTCCTCTGGGGCCAACGTCCTGACTTTC
>TRBV27|NA|NA|TRBJ1-5
CATFQPQHF
TGTGCCACCTTTCAGCCCCAGCATTTT
>TRBV5-6|NA|NA|TRBJ1-1
CASSLGVAEAFF
TGTGCCAGCAGCTTAGGGGTTGCTGAAGCTTTCTTT
>TRBV5-1|NA|NA|TRBJ2-7
CASSFTGSDEQYF
TGCGCCAGCAGCTTTACAGGGTCAGACGAGCAGTACTTC